This T cell receptor (beta chain) was sequenced in a study of shared clonotypes between healthy human individuals. Genomic DNA from each subset was divided evenly over several immunoSEQ plates. TCRdb keeps only in-frame clones here, not all; method: immunoSEQ multiplex PCR. The table has approximately 2.1 million clones, approximately 95% seen once. To note about this clone: The antigen remains undetermined.

Study outcomes and limitations: With a handful of donors compared, 5% to 5.5% of naive CD4 clonotypes were shared. Generally, naive subsets came out with larger estimated richness than memory subsets.

V gave up 3 bases and J gave up 0 bases, with 8 bases separating them. Germline V gene data show CDR1 as LNHDA and CDR2 as SQIVND (reference sequence). This CDR3 comprises 14 residues. The sequencing input was naive CD4+ T cells from PBMCs. Specified subset: CD45RA+ positively selected. The sequence was collected from a man between 18 and 29 years old in good health. Some clones in this sample may be carry-over from other donors' samples. The chain has TRBV19 and TRBJ1-1, with D perhaps matching TRBD1 (5 bases). The CDR3 nucleotides read TGTGCCAGTAGTATCGGGGCGTTGAACACTGAAGCTTTCTTT. Translated, it gives CASSIGALNTEAFF. Supplemented by reference TRBV19 and TRBJ1-1, the full variable domain reads DGGITQSPKYLFRKEGQNVTLSCEQNLNHDAMYWYRQDPGQGLRLIYYSQIVNDFQKGDIAEGYSVSREKKESFPLTVTSAQKNPTAFYLCASSIGALNTEAFFGQGTRLTVV.